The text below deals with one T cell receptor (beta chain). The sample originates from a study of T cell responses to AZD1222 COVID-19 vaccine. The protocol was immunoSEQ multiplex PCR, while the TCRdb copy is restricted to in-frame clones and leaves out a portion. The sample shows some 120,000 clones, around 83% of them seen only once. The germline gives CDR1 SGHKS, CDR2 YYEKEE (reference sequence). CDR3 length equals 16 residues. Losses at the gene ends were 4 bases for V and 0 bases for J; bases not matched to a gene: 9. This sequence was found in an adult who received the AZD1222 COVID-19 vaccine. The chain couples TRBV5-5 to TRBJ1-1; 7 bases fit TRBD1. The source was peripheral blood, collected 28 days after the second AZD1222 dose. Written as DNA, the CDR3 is TGTGCCAGCAGCGGGGGACAGATACTTATGAACACTGAAGCTTTCTTT. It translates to CASSGGQILMNTEAFF.